These T cell receptor beta chains were read from a single sample in a study of response to subunit inactivated influenza vaccine. In TCRdb, the RT-PCR reads were re-called with MiXCR into one record per CDR3 protein. The data show roughly 700,000 distinct CDR3 sequences, 14% seen once. The sample was PBMCs from blood, taken 14 to 15 days before vaccination. The receptors were sampled from a man over 45 who received an inactivated influenza vaccine. Both conserved end residues are part of each CDR3. D genes are given only for firm matches. Expanded clones are given a class, and other clones once, few, many or no size at all.

D | J | length | V | size | DNA | CDR3
. | TRBJ2-7 | 12 | TRBV25-1 | many | TGTGCCAGCAGTGAATACGGTTACGAGCAGTACTTC | CASSEYGYEQYF
. | TRBJ2-7 | 14 | TRBV20-1 | few | TGCAGTGCTCAGGTGGGGGGCGGCCTCCGCGAGCAGTACTTC | CSAQVGGGLREQYF
TRBD2 | TRBJ2-1 | 16 | TRBV20-1 | . | TGCAGTGCTAGGCCCCCCGGGGGGGCCCTTAGGAATGAGCAGTTCTTC | CSARPPGGALRNEQFF
. | TRBJ2-1 | 15 | TRBV4-3 | . | TGCGCCAGCAGCCAAGGGCTAGCGCTAATGAATGAGCAGTTCTTC | CASSQGLALMNEQFF
. | TRBJ2-1 | 12 | TRBV20-1 | few | TGCAGTGCTAGAGATCCGTACAATGAGCAGTTCTTC | CSARDPYNEQFF
. | TRBJ1-1 | 15 | TRBV11-2 | few | TGTGCCAGCAGCTTAGATGGCCAGGGCTACACTGAAGCTTTCTTT | CASSLDGQGYTEAFF
TRBD1 | TRBJ1-3 | 15 | TRBV3-1 | few | TGTGCCAGCAGCCCCTACCGGGACAGTCCGAGCGCCATATATTTT | CASSPYRDSPSAIYF
. | TRBJ2-7 | 16 | TRBV5-1 | few | TGCGCCAGCAGCCCGGGGGCCCTAAGGAGCTCCTACGAGCAGTACTTC | CASSPGALRSSYEQYF
TRBD2 | TRBJ2-1 | 15 | TRBV11-2 | few | TGTGCCAGCAGCTTTTCACTAGCGGGAGGGGGTGAGCAGTTCTTC | CASSFSLAGGGEQFF
TRBD1 | TRBJ1-6 | 14 | TRBV30 | . | TGTGCCTGGAGCCCGGGACAGGCCCCTTCACCCCTCCACTTT | CAWSPGQAPSPLHF
. | TRBJ1-4 | 10 | TRBV20-1 | few | TGCAGTGCGCGGAACGAAAAACTGTTTTTT | CSARNEKLFF
. | TRBJ2-7 | 13 | TRBV6-5 | . | TGTGCCAGCAGTTCCACAGGGACGGGTGAGCAGTACTTC | CASSSTGTGEQYF
. | TRBJ1-2 | 14 | TRBV6-2/TRBV6-3 | few | TGTGCCAGCAGACCAACCCTCACGGCTCCGGGCTACACCTTC | CASRPTLTAPGYTF
. | TRBJ2-3 | 14 | TRBV12-5 | few | TGTGCTAGTGGTTTGGGAAGCAGAACAGATACGCAGTATTTT | CASGLGSRTDTQYF
. | TRBJ1-5 | 16 | TRBV5-1 | few | TGCGCCAGCAGCCCAGGGAACGGGATGAGCAATCAGCCCCAGCATTTT | CASSPGNGMSNQPQHF
. | TRBJ2-7 | 11 | TRBV20-1 | many | TGCAGTGCCCGGACAGCTTACGAGCAGTACTTC | CSARTAYEQYF
. | TRBJ2-1 | 15 | TRBV9 | many | TGTGCCAGCCCTCGAAACAGGGTCTCCTACAATGAGCAGTTCTTC | CASPRNRVSYNEQFF
. | TRBJ2-1 | 15 | TRBV10-3 | many | TGTGCCATCAGTGAGTCAAGTCGGGAAGTGAATGAGCAGTTCTTC | CAISESSREVNEQFF
. | TRBJ1-2 | 16 | TRBV7-2 | few | TGTGCCAGCACCAAAGGCGGGGTCGGGTCTAACTATGGCTACACCTTC | CASTKGGVGSNYGYTF
TRBD2 | TRBJ2-1 | 19 | TRBV11-2 | . | TGTGCCAGCAGCACCCGGACTAGCGGGAGTATCTCCAGCTACAATGAGCAGTTCTTC | CASSTRTSGSISSYNEQFF
. | TRBJ2-3 | 13 | TRBV7-2 | many | TGTGCCAGCAGCACTGGACGAACAGATACGCAGTATTTT | CASSTGRTDTQYF
. | TRBJ2-3 | 14 | TRBV11-2 | few | TGTGCCAGCAGCTTAGATGTGTGGGCAGATACGCAGTATTTT | CASSLDVWADTQYF
. | TRBJ1-2 | 13 | TRBV11-2 | . | TGTGCCAGCAGCCGAAACAGGAACTATGGCTACACCTTC | CASSRNRNYGYTF
TRBD1 | TRBJ2-7 | 13 | TRBV29-1 | . | TGCAGCGTTGAAGGCAGGGGGCTAAACGAGCAGTACTTC | CSVEGRGLNEQYF
TRBD2 | TRBJ2-3 | 15 | TRBV9 | . | TGTGCCAGCAGCGTACGAGCGGGAGGGGGAGATACGCAGTATTTT | CASSVRAGGGDTQYF
. | TRBJ2-1 | 13 | TRBV5-1 | many | TGCGCCAGCAGCGAAAGACCCGACAATGAGCAGTTCTTC | CASSERPDNEQFF
TRBD1 | TRBJ1-2 | 17 | TRBV7-9 | . | TGTGCCAGCAGCTTTGGGGGAGCGACAGGGGGCGCTTATGGCTACACCTTC | CASSFGGATGGAYGYTF
TRBD1 | TRBJ1-1 | 15 | TRBV5-1 | few | TGCGCCAGCAGCACCACGGACAGGGTGAACACTGAAGCTTTCTTT | CASSTTDRVNTEAFF
. | TRBJ2-1 | 14 | TRBV5-1 | . | TGCGCCAGCCATACAGGGCGGGCCTACAATGAGCAGTTCTTC | CASHTGRAYNEQFF
. | TRBJ1-3 | 15 | TRBV4-2 | . | TGTGCCAGCAGCCAACCTCAGGGTACCGGAAACACCATATATTTT | CASSQPQGTGNTIYF